This T cell receptor beta chain was identified in a study of radiation and T cells in renal cell carcinoma. Time point given: baseline pretreatment blood. Treatment of the sample: 15 Gy SBRT to primary tumor, nephrectomy 4 weeks later. CDR3 length: 11 amino acids. Germline loops: CDR1 MNHNY, CDR2 SVGAGI (reference sequence). V lost 8 bases to trimming and J lost 1 base, with 5 bases between them. The table came from immunoSEQ multiplex PCR; TCRdb's copy has only in-frame clones and leaves some out. The sample consists of around 140,000 clones, around 90% of them appearing once. Sequences were derived from blood, sampled from a patient whose treatment included radiotherapy and nephrectomy. The chain uses TRBV6-6 and TRBJ1-1; D gene uncertain. This receptor was identified in a woman between 65 and 79 years old with renal cell carcinoma. The DNA for the CDR3 is TGTGCCAGCGTGGCGAACACTGAAGCTTTCTTT. Protein: CASVANTEAFF.